Shown below are 5 T cell receptor beta chains from a single sample sequenced in a study of radiotherapy plus CTLA-4 blockade in lung cancer. Clones were read by immunoSEQ multiplex PCR, and TCRdb kept only the in-frame ones, dropping some. The sample has approximately 100,000 clones, more than 75% seen once; the top ten hold under 2.5%. Sequenced material: peripheral blood, taken from a patient treated with radiotherapy plus ipilimumab. The receptor source for this set is a human donor with non-small cell lung cancer that progressed on radiotherapy plus ipilimumab. Some clones in this sample may be carry-over from other donors' samples.

CDR3 nucleotide sequence: TGCGCCAGCAGCCCGGACAGGTTGAACACTGAAGCTTTCTTT. The encoded protein is CASSPDRLNTEAFF. The rearrangement links TRBV5-1 to TRBJ1-1; TRBD1 matches 7 bases. Looked up from germline, CDR1 is SGHRS and CDR2 is YFSETQ. The ends lost 4 bases at V and 0 bases at J; junction bases unmatched: 3. This CDR3 is 14 amino acids long.

The rearrangement uses TRBV18 and TRBJ2-6, with TRBD2 matching over 7 bases. V shed 8 bases and J 2 bases; nucleotides not matched to a gene: 12. The CDR3 extends over 17 amino acids. In germline, CDR1 is KGHSH, CDR2 LQKENI. The CDR3 protein is CASRLRGGGAGANVLTF. Here the CDR3 DNA reads TGTGCCAGCCGACTTCGGGGCGGGGGTGCTGGGGCCAACGTCCTGACTTTC.

The chain links TRBV29-1 to TRBJ2-1; TRBD2 matches at 10 bases. The germline gives CDR1 SQVTM, CDR2 ANQGSEA. The ends lost 4 bases at V and 4 bases at J; junction bases unmatched: 10. The CDR3 runs to 16 residues. The CDR3 DNA reads TGCAGCGTTGCCCCTATCACTAGCGGGGATTACAATGAGCAGTTCTTC. It encodes CSVAPITSGDYNEQFF.

By share of the sample, this clone is medium-sized. The chain uses TRBV15 and TRBJ2-7, with D hard to call. The CDR3 runs to 15 residues. In germline, CDR1 is LNHNV, CDR2 YYDKDF (reference sequence). V was cut by 8 bases and J by 2 bases, with 19 bases left in between. The CDR3 nucleotides are TGTGCCACCGGCAAGGAAGGGTCCCTAACCTACGAGCAGTACTTC. Protein sequence: CATGKEGSLTYEQYF.

The chain carries TRBV6-6 and TRBJ2-2; D not resolved. Trimming took off 2 bases at V and 1 base at J, with 8 bases between the two ends. Germline assignment: CDR1 MNHNY and CDR2 SVGAGI (reference sequence). CDR3 length: 15 amino acids. The CDR3 protein is CASSYRAVNTGELFF. The CDR3 DNA follows: TGTGCCAGCAGTTACAGGGCGGTGAACACCGGGGAGCTGTTTTTT.